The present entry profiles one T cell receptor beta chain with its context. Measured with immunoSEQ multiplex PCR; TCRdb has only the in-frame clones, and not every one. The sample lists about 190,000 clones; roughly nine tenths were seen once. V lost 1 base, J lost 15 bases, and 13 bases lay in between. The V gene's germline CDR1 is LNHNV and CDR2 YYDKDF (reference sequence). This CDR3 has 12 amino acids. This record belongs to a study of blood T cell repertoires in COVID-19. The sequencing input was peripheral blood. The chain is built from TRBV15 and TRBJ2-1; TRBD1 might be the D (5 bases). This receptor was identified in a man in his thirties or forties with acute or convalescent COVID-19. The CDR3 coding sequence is TGTGCCACCAGCAGAGCTCAGGGATTTCGGTTCTTC. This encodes CATSRAQGFRFF.